A selection of T cell receptor beta chains follows, all from one sample in a study of control samples from healthy donors and cancer patients. Assay used: immunoSEQ multiplex PCR; TCRdb lists only in-frame clones, some missing. The data contain about 160,000 clones, roughly 94% of them singletons. The sample comprised blood. The receptors were sampled from a middle-aged woman in good health. CDR3s include the opening cysteine and the closing phenylalanine or tryptophan. The D gene is left open where the match is weak. Clone size is given for some rows only: seen once, a few or many times, or a class if the clone is expanded.

V gene	D gene	clone size	CDR3 length	J gene	CDR3 protein	CDR3 DNA
TRBV5-1	NA	NA	14	TRBJ1-1	CASSLDQPNTEAFF	TGCGCCAGCAGCTTGGATCAACCAAACACTGAAGCTTTCTTT
TRBV4-3	NA	NA	13	TRBJ1-3	CASAAVSGNTIYF	TGCGCCAGCGCGGCGGTCTCTGGAAACACCATATATTTT
TRBV12-3/TRBV12-4	NA	NA	12	TRBJ1-5	CASSTTGQPQHF	TGTGCCAGCAGTACCACCGGTCAGCCCCAGCATTTT
TRBV29-1	NA	NA	14	TRBJ1-2	CSVEEGGAVYGYTF	TGCAGCGTTGAAGAGGGGGGAGCCGTCTATGGCTACACCTTC
TRBV5-4	TRBD1	NA	18	TRBJ2-2	CATRPGQGARWDTGELFF	TGTGCCACCAGGCCGGGACAGGGGGCTAGGTGGGACACCGGGGAGCTGTTTTTT
TRBV6-5	NA	NA	16	TRBJ2-7	CASSYSGTSANYEQYF	TGTGCCAGCAGTTATTCCGGGACATCCGCCAACTACGAGCAGTACTTC
TRBV7-9	NA	NA	13	TRBJ1-2	CASSLTGGDGYTF	TGTGCCAGCAGCTTAACTGGGGGTGACGGCTACACCTTC
TRBV5-1	TRBD1	once	17	TRBJ2-5	CASSLTLKQGAEETQYF	TGCGCCAGCAGCCTAACTCTCAAACAGGGGGCCGAAGAGACCCAGTACTTC
TRBV20-1	NA	NA	10	TRBJ2-1	CSARKRFEFF	TGCAGTGCTAGGAAGCGGTTTGAGTTCTTC
TRBV11-2	NA	NA	15	TRBJ2-1	CASSLVVGAGNEQFF	TGTGCCAGCAGCTTAGTCGTGGGGGCGGGGAATGAGCAGTTCTTC
TRBV14	NA	NA	13	TRBJ1-2	CASSQAQARGYTF	TGTGCCAGCAGCCAAGCGCAGGCTCGAGGCTACACCTTC
TRBV19	NA	NA	16	TRBJ2-3	CASSAGLGGGTDTQYF	TGTGCCAGTAGCGCGGGCCTAGGGGGTGGCACAGATACGCAGTATTTT
TRBV5-5	TRBD1	once	20	TRBJ2-7	CASSLLWETGASRADYEQYF	TGTGCCAGCAGCTTGTTATGGGAGACAGGGGCATCGAGAGCGGACTACGAGCAGTACTTC
TRBV10-3	NA	once	15	TRBJ1-1	CAIRLRGQLNTEAFF	TGTGCCATTCGCCTCAGGGGACAACTGAACACTGAAGCTTTCTTT
TRBV18	TRBD1	NA	13	TRBJ1-2	CASSQGQGYGYTF	TGTGCCAGCTCACAAGGACAGGGGTATGGCTACACCTTC
TRBV29-1	NA	once	12	TRBJ1-1	CSVGEGGRGAFF	TGCAGCGTTGGAGAAGGAGGGCGCGGAGCTTTCTTT
TRBV4-3	NA	NA	15	TRBJ2-5	CASSQDFIRVETQYF	TGCGCCAGCAGCCAAGATTTTATTCGGGTAGAGACCCAGTACTTC
TRBV5-1	TRBD2	NA	16	TRBJ2-7	CASTMNELAGGHEQYF	TGCGCCAGCACTATGAACGAGCTAGCGGGAGGCCACGAGCAGTACTTC
TRBV5-1	TRBD1	NA	15	TRBJ1-4	CASSESGTGAEKLFF	TGCGCCAGCAGCGAATCCGGGACAGGGGCTGAAAAACTGTTTTTT
TRBV6-2/TRBV6-3	NA	NA	15	TRBJ2-6	CASSSEVSGANVLTF	TGTGCCAGCAGTTCCGAAGTCTCTGGGGCCAACGTCCTGACTTTC
TRBV14	NA	NA	16	TRBJ2-1	CASSHWGIGSYNEQFF	TGTGCCAGCAGCCATTGGGGGATTGGGTCCTACAATGAGCAGTTCTTC
TRBV7-8	NA	NA	14	TRBJ1-1	CASRVGGAYTEAFF	TGTGCCAGCAGGGTGGGGGGCGCCTACACTGAAGCTTTCTTT
TRBV13	NA	NA	16	TRBJ2-3	CASSFYGGASTDTQYF	TGTGCCAGCAGCTTTTATGGCGGGGCCAGCACAGATACGCAGTATTTT
TRBV19	NA	NA	15	TRBJ2-7	CASSRFVSSLDEQYF	TGTGCCAGTAGTAGATTTGTATCCTCTCTTGACGAGCAGTACTTC
TRBV5-6	NA	NA	13	TRBJ1-1	CASSLRGPAEAFF	TGTGCCAGCAGCTTGCGGGGGCCGGCTGAAGCTTTCTTT
TRBV9	NA	NA	17	TRBJ2-1	CASSVATDPLRYNEQFF	TGTGCCAGCAGCGTAGCGACAGACCCCCTCCGGTACAATGAGCAGTTCTTC
TRBV5-4	NA	NA	16	TRBJ2-5	CASSLVGPSRSETQYF	TGTGCCAGCAGCTTGGTGGGACCTTCGCGCTCAGAGACCCAGTACTTC
TRBV4-3	TRBD2	NA	20	TRBJ2-3	CASSQERTSGSPGYTDTQYF	TGCGCCAGCAGCCAAGAAAGGACTAGCGGGTCCCCTGGTTACACAGATACGCAGTATTTT
TRBV10-2	TRBD1	NA	15	TRBJ2-7	CASSEGGQGVGEQYF	TGCGCCAGCAGTGAGGGTGGACAGGGTGTCGGCGAGCAGTACTTC
TRBV7-2	NA	NA	19	TRBJ1-5	CASSAREYRVLGSNQPQHF	TGTGCCAGCAGCGCGAGAGAGTACAGGGTTCTGGGTAGCAATCAGCCCCAGCATTTT
TRBV4-3	TRBD1	NA	15	TRBJ2-7	CASSQDSDRGYEQYF	TGCGCCAGCAGCCAAGATTCGGACAGGGGGTACGAGCAGTACTTC
TRBV9	NA	NA	15	TRBJ1-3	CASSVASGAGNTIYF	TGTGCCAGCAGCGTAGCTTCCGGAGCTGGAAACACCATATATTTT
TRBV5-5	NA	NA	15	TRBJ1-2	CASSRLLQKNYGYTF	TGTGCCAGCAGCCGACTCCTGCAGAAAAACTATGGCTACACCTTC
TRBV19	NA	NA	16	TRBJ1-1	CASSKDASASRTEAFF	TGTGCCAGTAGTAAGGATGCCTCGGCCTCCCGGACTGAAGCTTTCTTT
TRBV11-2	NA	NA	13	TRBJ2-2	CASSLVGTGELFF	TGTGCCAGCAGCTTAGTAGGCACCGGGGAGCTGTTTTTT
TRBV13	NA	NA	13	TRBJ1-1	CASSLGSLAEAFF	TGTGCCAGCAGCTTAGGTTCTTTAGCTGAAGCTTTCTTT
TRBV10-3	NA	NA	13	TRBJ2-1	CAIWEISYNEQFF	TGTGCCATCTGGGAAATCTCCTACAATGAGCAGTTCTTC
TRBV19	NA	NA	14	TRBJ1-5	CASSIAGDAQPQHF	TGTGCCAGTAGTATAGCGGGGGACGCTCAGCCCCAGCATTTT
TRBV5-1	NA	NA	16	TRBJ1-1	CASSLGATVMNTEAFF	TGCGCCAGCAGCTTGGGGGCGACAGTTATGAACACTGAAGCTTTCTTT
TRBV19	TRBD1	NA	15	TRBJ2-5	CASSTTGAFQETQYF	TGTGCCAGTAGCACGACAGGGGCCTTCCAAGAGACCCAGTACTTC
TRBV7-8	TRBD2	NA	19	TRBJ2-1	CASSSRSGLAGGLRNEQFF	TGTGCCAGCAGCTCACGATCGGGACTAGCGGGAGGGCTACGCAATGAGCAGTTCTTC
TRBV7-9	TRBD1	NA	15	TRBJ1-6	CASSLEGQGNSPLHF	TGTGCCAGCAGCTTAGAGGGACAGGGGAATTCACCCCTCCACTTT
TRBV6-5	NA	once	11	TRBJ1-3	CASSYGNTIYF	TGTGCCAGCAGTTATGGAAACACCATATATTTT
TRBV7-9	NA	NA	14	TRBJ1-5	CASRPGFGNQPQHF	TGTGCCAGCAGACCAGGGTTTGGGAATCAGCCCCAGCATTTT
TRBV27	NA	NA	14	TRBJ2-1	CASSSDWKDNEQFF	TGTGCCAGCAGCTCGGACTGGAAGGACAATGAGCAGTTCTTC
TRBV5-5	NA	NA	15	TRBJ1-5	CASSLFRDSNQPQHF	TGTGCCAGCAGCTTGTTTAGGGACAGCAATCAGCCCCAGCATTTT
TRBV9	NA	NA	15	TRBJ2-6	CASSVTSSGANVLTF	TGTGCCAGCAGCGTCACAAGCTCTGGGGCCAACGTCCTGACTTTC
TRBV7-6	NA	NA	16	TRBJ1-2	CASSLGTGVGNYGYTF	TGTGCCAGCAGCCTAGGCACGGGGGTCGGTAACTATGGCTACACCTTC
TRBV15	TRBD2	NA	15	TRBJ2-1	CATSREWGGYNEQFF	TGTGCCACCAGCAGAGAGTGGGGGGGGTACAATGAGCAGTTCTTC
TRBV30	NA	NA	15	TRBJ2-3	CAWSDALLSTDTQYF	TGTGCCTGGAGTGATGCCCTTCTGAGCACAGATACGCAGTATTTT
TRBV5-1	NA	NA	15	TRBJ1-1	CASSLGRGTNTEAFF	TGCGCCAGCAGCCTGGGGCGGGGGACGAACACTGAAGCTTTCTTT
TRBV6-5	NA	NA	13	TRBJ1-5	CASSLVTAQPQHF	TGTGCCAGCAGTTTAGTGACAGCTCAGCCCCAGCATTTT